This passage covers 5 T cell receptor beta chains from one sample sequenced in a study of control samples from healthy donors and cancer patients. Clones were sequenced by immunoSEQ multiplex PCR, and TCRdb holds only the in-frame ones, with some missing. The sample records about 130,000 clones, 75% to 95% being singletons. Sequenced material: blood. The receptors come from a man between 18 and 29 years old in good health.

The gene calls are TRBV13 and TRBJ2-1; a possible D gene is TRBD2 (5 bases). The length of the CDR3 is 14 residues. V was cut by 6 bases and J by 3 bases, with 12 bases left in between. CDR1 and CDR2 (germline): PRHDT, FYEKMQ (reference sequence). DNA of the CDR3: TGTGCCAGCAGTAAAGAACGGGACTACAATGAGCAGTTCTTC. Translating gives CASSKERDYNEQFF.

The table lists this clone with a few counts. CDR3 nucleotides: TGTGCCAGCAGTTATGGAGGTGTTAGGGGACGACGACTCAATCAGCCCCAGCATTTT. Translating gives CASSYGGVRGRRLNQPQHF. V is TRBV28 and J is TRBJ1-5, with TRBD1 as a possible D gene (5 bases). The CDR3 is made up of 19 amino acids. From germline, CDR1 is MDHEN and CDR2 SYDVKM. Trimming took off 4 bases at V and 3 bases at J, with 25 bases between the two ends.

V usage is TRBV6-5 and J usage is TRBJ2-3; no clear D. Germline loops: CDR1 MNHEY, CDR2 SVGAGI. The V end lost 11 bases, the J end lost 1 base, and 7 bases lay between the germline ends. The CDR3 runs to 11 residues. As DNA, the CDR3 is TGTGCCGCCGCGGGCACAGATACGCAGTATTTT. Encoded protein: CAAAGTDTQYF.

This clone is a singleton in its sample. The V gene is TRBV7-9, the J gene TRBJ1-4, with no clear D. Trimming cost V 4 bases and J 0 bases, with 6 bases left between them. Looked up from germline, CDR1 is SEHNR and CDR2 is FQNEAQ (reference sequence). The CDR3 totals 14 residues. Here the CDR3 DNA reads TGTGCCAGCAGCTACACCTCAACTAATGAAAAACTGTTTTTT. It codes for CASSYTSTNEKLFF.

The V gene is TRBV11-2, the J gene TRBJ2-4, with D perhaps matching TRBD1 (5 bases). The CDR3 loop spans 15 amino acids. Germline V gene lookup returns CDR1 SGHAT and CDR2 FQNNGV. V shed 0 bases and J shed 6 bases, with 12 bases lying between them. The CDR3, as DNA: TGTGCCAGCAGCTTAGAAGGGGCGAAGGGAAACATTCAGTACTTC. Amino acid sequence: CASSLEGAKGNIQYF.